The next 12 T cell receptor beta chains were all read from a single sample in a study of T cell changes during pregnancy in multiple sclerosis. Assay: immunoSEQ multiplex PCR; the TCRdb copy retains only in-frame clones and omits some. The data show approximately 34,000 clones, roughly 91% seen once. The starting material was CD4+ T cells from peripheral blood mononuclear cells, obtained in the second trimester of pregnancy. The source is a female donor with multiple sclerosis, enrolled in a pregnancy study.

The genes are TRBV30 and TRBJ1-1, with TRBD1 as a possible D gene (6 bases). Per germline, CDR1 GTSNPN and CDR2 SVGIG (reference sequence). The V end was cut by 4 bases, the J end by 5 bases, with 8 bases between. The CDR3 totals 11 residues. CDR3: CAWTGVTEAFF. CDR3 in DNA: TGTGCCTGGACAGGGGTAACTGAAGCTTTCTTT.

The gene calls are TRBV19 and TRBJ2-7; 10 bases align to TRBD2. The CDR3 is 15 residues long. V trimming: 3 bases; J trimming: 4 bases; junction bases outside the gene matches: 6. Germline loops: CDR1 LNHDA, CDR2 SQIVND (reference sequence). DNA of the CDR3: TGTGCCAGTAGTATCGGACTAGCGGAAGTATACGAGCAGTACTTC. It codes for CASSIGLAEVYEQYF.

This rearrangement joins TRBV5-1 to TRBJ2-5, with 10 bases lining up with TRBD2. CDR1 and CDR2 (germline): SGHRS, YFSETQ. The V and J ends lost 3 bases and 1 base, in that order; junction bases with no gene match: 3. This CDR3 has 15 amino acids. The CDR3 sequence: CASSSVAGGQETQYF. CDR3 bases: TGCGCCAGCAGCTCGGTAGCGGGAGGCCAAGAGACCCAGTACTTC.

The chain recombines TRBV19 with TRBJ1-5; D not certain. From germline, CDR1 is LNHDA and CDR2 SQIVND (reference sequence). CDR3 length equals 14 residues. The ends were cut back, 1 base at V and 5 bases at J, with 9 bases in the middle. DNA of the CDR3: TGTGCCAGTAGTATAGCGGGAGGCGATCAGCCCCAGCATTTT. It translates to CASSIAGGDQPQHF.

The chain has TRBV6-1 and TRBJ2-1, with 11 bases fitting TRBD1. Per the germline V gene, CDR1 is MNHNS and CDR2 is SASEGT. Germline trimming cut 4 bases from V and 7 bases from J; bases unmatched to any gene: 9. The CDR3 has 16 residues. The CDR3 nucleotides are TGTGCCAGCAGTGGCAGGACAGGGGGCTCGTCGAATGAGCAGTTCTTC. Protein sequence: CASSGRTGGSSNEQFF.

The genes are TRBV5-1 and TRBJ2-1; 12 nucleotides agree with TRBD2. V gave up 4 bases and J gave up 6 bases; unmatched junction bases: 14. CDR3 size: 18 residues. Germline CDR1 and CDR2: SGHRS and YFSETQ. CDR3 nucleotide sequence: TGCGCCAGCAGCCCTGGACTAGCGGGGAGCCCGGCAGGCAATGAGCAGTTCTTC. Protein: CASSPGLAGSPAGNEQFF.

The CDR3 nucleotides read TGCGCCAGCAGTAAAGTAGGGGACACAAATCAGCCCCAGCATTTT. It is translated as CASSKVGDTNQPQHF. The rearrangement links TRBV5-1 to TRBJ1-5; possible D gene TRBD1, 6 bases. Germline CDR1 is SGHRS and CDR2 is YFSETQ. This CDR3 has 15 residues. V lost 5 bases to trimming and J lost 4 bases, with 16 bases between them.

The rearrangement links TRBV5-1 to TRBJ2-3, with 10 bases fitting TRBD2. J was trimmed by 0 bases and V by 1 base; bases with no gene match: 8. This CDR3 region has 18 residues. Germline CDR1 reads SGHRS; CDR2 reads YFSETQ. CDR3 sequence reads: CASSLRASGSTSTDTQYF. Written as DNA, the CDR3 is TGCGCCAGCAGCTTGCGGGCTAGCGGGAGCACTAGCACAGATACGCAGTATTTT.

This clone was observed once. The J gene is TRBJ1-4, the V gene TRBV6-1; D may be TRBD1 (6 bases). Germline values: CDR1 MNHNS, CDR2 SASEGT. V gave up 10 bases and J gave up 6 bases, with 15 bases separating them. CDR3 length: 13 residues. The CDR3 loop reads CATRGQGYEKLFF. In nucleotides, the CDR3 is TGTGCCACCCGAGGGCAGGGGTATGAAAAACTGTTTTTT.

The V call is TRBV5-1, the J call TRBJ2-1; perhaps TRBD1 as D (6 bases). The CDR3 loop spans 14 amino acids. V gave up 0 bases and J gave up 5 bases, with 9 bases separating them. The germline V gene has CDR1 SGHRS and CDR2 YFSETQ. CDR3 coding DNA: TGCGCCAGCAGCTTGGGGGGGCTGAACAATGAGCAGTTCTTC. Encoded protein: CASSLGGLNNEQFF.

J is TRBJ2-5 and V is TRBV7-2, with D perhaps matching TRBD1 (6 bases). Germline V CDR1 and CDR2: SGHTA, FQGNSA. The CDR3 is 12 amino acids. V gave up 5 bases and J gave up 7 bases, with 11 bases separating them. CDR3 bases: TGTGCCAGCAGCGGGACATCGGGGACCCAGTACTTC. Translated: CASSGTSGTQYF. Based on the CDR3 plus reference TRBV7-2 and TRBJ2-5, the full variable domain is GAGVSQSPSNKVTEKGKDVELRCDPISGHTALYWYRQSLGQGLEFLIYFQGNSAPDKSGLPSDRFSAERTGGSVSTLTIQRTQQEDSAVYLCASSGTSGTQYFGPGTRLLVL.

V is TRBV6-5 and J is TRBJ1-2; no definite D call. The germline V gene has CDR1 MNHEY and CDR2 SVGAGI. The CDR3 length is 14 residues. With 5 bases removed from V and 3 bases from J, the gap between germline ends came to 13 bases. CDR3 amino acids: CASSNSITDYGYTF. The CDR3 nucleotides are TGTGCCAGCAGTAACAGTATCACCGACTATGGCTACACCTTC.